The rows below give T cell receptor beta chains drawn from one sample of a study of radiotherapy plus CTLA-4 blockade in lung cancer. Some clones are missing from TCRdb's copy, which holds only in-frame ones; the method was immunoSEQ multiplex PCR. The repertoire has more than 95,000 clones, 65% to 80% of them found once; the top ten carry approximately 2.8%. The sample was peripheral blood, taken from a patient treated with radiotherapy plus ipilimumab. The receptors stem from a human donor with non-small cell lung cancer who had a partial response to radiotherapy plus ipilimumab. Some clones in this sample may be carry-over from other donors' samples. CDR3s include the opening cysteine and the closing phenylalanine or tryptophan. Fields, in order: CDR3 protein, CDR3 DNA, J gene, D gene, clone size, V gene. A D gene is named only where the DNA matches it firmly. Where a row states a size, it is once, few, many or the class of an expanded clone; other rows omit it.

CDR3 protein: CASSLGGPSLLDEQFF
CDR3 DNA: TGTGCCAGCAGCTTGGGAGGTCCTAGCCTCCTTGATGAGCAGTTCTTC
J gene: TRBJ2-1
D gene: NA
clone size: NA
V gene: TRBV5-4

CDR3 protein: CASSPPRTSGADTQYF
CDR3 DNA: TGTGCCAGCTCGCCTCCGAGGACTAGCGGAGCAGATACGCAGTATTTT
J gene: TRBJ2-3
D gene: TRBD2
clone size: NA
V gene: TRBV18

CDR3 protein: CASSQGGTNPPGYTF
CDR3 DNA: TGCGCCAGCAGCCAGGGGGGGACGAATCCGCCTGGCTACACCTTC
J gene: TRBJ1-2
D gene: NA
clone size: few
V gene: TRBV4-3

CDR3 protein: CASSLHRENYGYTF
CDR3 DNA: TGTGCCAGCAGCTTACACAGGGAGAACTATGGCTACACCTTC
J gene: TRBJ1-2
D gene: NA
clone size: NA
V gene: TRBV7-8

CDR3 protein: CASSQDLAVSSPLHF
CDR3 DNA: TGTGCCAGCAGCCAAGATCTGGCAGTCTCCTCACCCCTCCACTTT
J gene: TRBJ1-6
D gene: NA
clone size: NA
V gene: TRBV4-2

CDR3 protein: CASSLLSRTSGIYNEQFF
CDR3 DNA: TGTGCCAGCAGCTTACTTTCCCGGACTAGCGGGATTTACAATGAGCAGTTCTTC
J gene: TRBJ2-1
D gene: TRBD2
clone size: few
V gene: TRBV7-8

CDR3 protein: CAWSVGLAGYNEQFF
CDR3 DNA: TGTGCCTGGAGTGTTGGGCTAGCGGGCTACAATGAGCAGTTCTTC
J gene: TRBJ2-1
D gene: TRBD2
clone size: NA
V gene: TRBV30

CDR3 protein: CAHGEGASNEQFF
CDR3 DNA: TGTGCCCACGGAGAGGGGGCCAGCAATGAGCAGTTCTTC
J gene: TRBJ2-1
D gene: TRBD1
clone size: NA
V gene: TRBV2

CDR3 protein: CASRIRDTDTQYF
CDR3 DNA: TGTGCCAGCAGAATCCGGGACACAGATACGCAGTATTTT
J gene: TRBJ2-3
D gene: NA
clone size: NA
V gene: TRBV28

CDR3 protein: CASTLKGAGGANVLTF
CDR3 DNA: TGTGCCAGCACCCTTAAAGGGGCTGGTGGGGCCAACGTCCTGACTTTC
J gene: TRBJ2-6
D gene: NA
clone size: NA
V gene: TRBV5-4

CDR3 protein: CASSLGIRDSYTEAFF
CDR3 DNA: TGCGCCAGCAGCTTGGGAATCCGGGACAGCTACACTGAAGCTTTCTTT
J gene: TRBJ1-1
D gene: TRBD1
clone size: once
V gene: TRBV5-1

CDR3 protein: CASSLDLSSEQYF
CDR3 DNA: TGTGCCAGCAGCTTAGATCTTAGCTCCGAGCAGTACTTC
J gene: TRBJ2-7
D gene: NA
clone size: few
V gene: TRBV11-2

CDR3 protein: CASSLIAGGSTDTQYF
CDR3 DNA: TGCGCCAGCAGCTTGATAGCGGGAGGGAGCACAGATACGCAGTATTTT
J gene: TRBJ2-3
D gene: TRBD2
clone size: NA
V gene: TRBV5-1

CDR3 protein: CASGFAPGQRQETQYF
CDR3 DNA: TGTGCCAGCGGATTCGCTCCGGGACAGCGGCAAGAGACCCAGTACTTC
J gene: TRBJ2-5
D gene: TRBD1
clone size: few
V gene: TRBV5-8

CDR3 protein: CASKGGLVVATASGNEQFF
CDR3 DNA: TGCGCCAGCAAGGGAGGCCTCGTAGTGGCGACAGCGAGCGGCAATGAGCAGTTCTTC
J gene: TRBJ2-1
D gene: NA
clone size: NA
V gene: TRBV5-1

CDR3 protein: CASSLVASGSSYEQYF
CDR3 DNA: TGCGCCAGCAGCTTGGTGGCTAGCGGGAGCTCCTACGAGCAGTACTTC
J gene: TRBJ2-7
D gene: TRBD2
clone size: NA
V gene: TRBV5-1

CDR3 protein: CASSPTWDRPSPLHF
CDR3 DNA: TGCGCCAGCAGCCCTACTTGGGACAGGCCTTCACCCCTCCACTTT
J gene: TRBJ1-6
D gene: TRBD1
clone size: medium-sized
V gene: TRBV4-3

CDR3 protein: CASRRTTDRKTGMEYF
CDR3 DNA: TGTGCCAGCAGACGAACAACCGACAGGAAGACCGGCATGGAGTATTTT
J gene: TRBJ2-3
D gene: NA
clone size: NA
V gene: TRBV2